This T cell receptor (beta chain) was sequenced in a study of technical replicates of blood from several donors. Germline CDR1 reads SGHNT; CDR2 reads YYREEE (reference sequence). V lost 0 bases, J lost 0 bases, and 6 bases lay in between. The CDR3 is 14 residues long. Generated by immunoSEQ multiplex PCR, the TCRdb table keeps only in-frame clones and is missing some. The sample shows about 74,000 clones, 95% of them seen only once. The sequencing input was T cells isolated from PBMCs. The origin of this receptor is a human donor in good health. The chain employs TRBV5-4 and TRBJ1-2, with no clear D. The CDR3 here is CASSLGVSNYGYTF. The CDR3 region has the DNA TGTGCCAGCAGCTTGGGCGTATCTAACTATGGCTACACCTTC.